The 21 T cell receptor beta chains below all came from one sample that was sequenced in a study of blood T cells in healthy people across ages (dated by TCRdb to the mid-2010s). Receptor amplification or capture employed 5' RACE. TCRdb records Illumina HiSeq 2500 as the sequencer. The second PCR ran for about 7 to 11 cycles and used a J-beta primer mix along with a sample-barcoded 5' primer. TCRdb reworked the public reads: Q25 trimming with fastp, MiXCR clone assembly, productive beta chains retained. Rows matching on CDR3 protein sequence are summarized as one entry with the most common DNA and genes. A total of 550,000 to 750,000 distinct CDR3 sequences appear in this sample, roughly 21% of them only once. The top ten clonotypes cover around 3.4% of the sample. The sample taken for sequencing was blood. These receptors were obtained from a man in his sixties or seventies in good health.

This clonotype was observed a few times. The J gene is TRBJ1-1, the V gene TRBV7-9, with a weak D call TRBD1 (5 bases). Germline CDR1 reads SEHNR; CDR2 reads FQNEAQ (reference sequence). V shed 1 base and J shed 0 bases, with 15 bases lying between them. The CDR3 sequence is 17 residues long. CDR3 region: CASSLDPGLVVNTEAFF. The CDR3 nucleotides are TGTGCCAGCAGCTTAGATCCAGGGCTAGTGGTGAACACTGAAGCTTTCTTT.

This clonotype was observed a handful of times. One junction end does not reproduce the germline sequence, and a read error may be involved. The rearrangement links TRBV20-1 to TRBJ1-5, with D unresolved. This CDR3 is built from 15 residues. In germline, CDR1 is DFQATT, CDR2 SNEGSKA (reference sequence). The CDR3 bases are TGTAGTGCTAGAAAGCCACCTTATAGCAATCAGCCCCAGCATTTT. Its translation: CSARKPPYSNQPQHF.

The chain uses TRBV19 and TRBJ2-1; TRBD2 aligns across 14 bases. Germline loops: CDR1 LNHDA, CDR2 SQIVND (reference sequence). The V segment lost 5 bases and the J segment 8 bases; nucleotides outside the gene matches: 11. This CDR3 contains 17 residues. This CDR3 is CASSLGLAGGEVDEQFF. The DNA for the CDR3 is TGTGCCAGTAGTCTCGGACTAGCGGGAGGTGAAGTCGATGAGCAGTTCTTC.

V is TRBV4-1 and J is TRBJ2-5; 7 nucleotides align to TRBD1. J was trimmed by 9 bases and V by 0 bases; bases with no gene match: 4. CDR1 and CDR2 from the germline V gene are MGHRA and YSYEKL. The CDR3 contains 13 residues. CDR3 nucleotides: TGCGCCAGCAGCCAAGATAGGGGGCCGGCCCAGTACTTC. It codes for CASSQDRGPAQYF.

The chain has TRBV5-8 and TRBJ2-5, with a possible D match to TRBD2 (6 bases). The CDR3 is 14 amino acids. CDR1 and CDR2 (germline): SGHTS, YDEGEE. The ends were cut back, 3 bases at V and 2 bases at J, with 11 bases in the middle. As DNA, the CDR3 is TGTGCCAGCAGCTCACAGACTAGACAAGAGACCCAGTACTTC. Translating gives CASSSQTRQETQYF.

The chain uses TRBV12-3 or TRBV12-4 and TRBJ2-1; D possibly corresponds to TRBD1 (6 bases). V lost 6 bases and J 7 bases, leaving 13 bases between the germline ends. The CDR3 totals 13 residues. For the CDR3, the DNA is TGTGCCAGCAGACGGGACACCCAGAATGAGCAGTTCTTC. It translates to CASRRDTQNEQFF.

This clonotype was observed a handful of times. The chain links TRBV4-3 to TRBJ1-3; TRBD1 agrees at 8 bases. V dropped 1 base and J dropped 2; count of bases not matched to a gene: 1. The CDR3 covers 15 residues. Germline assignment: CDR1 LGHNA and CDR2 YSLEER. This CDR3 is CASSQGTGTGNTIYF. Written as DNA, the CDR3 is TGCGCCAGCAGCCAAGGGACAGGGACTGGAAACACCATATATTTT.

This clonotype was counted many times. V is TRBV7-2 and J is TRBJ2-1, with a tentative D call TRBD2 (6 bases). The CDR3 totals 13 residues. V was trimmed by 4 bases and J by 7 bases, leaving 11 bases between them. Germline values: CDR1 SGHTA, CDR2 FQGNSA. The CDR3 spells CASSSGTGNEQFF. The CDR3 DNA follows: TGTGCCAGCAGCTCAGGGACTGGGAATGAGCAGTTCTTC.

This chain links TRBV28 with TRBJ2-3; D remains ambiguous. CDR3 size: 19 residues. Germline CDR1 and CDR2: MDHEN and SYDVKM. Trimming took 6 bases from V and 6 from J, leaving 31 bases between them. This CDR3 reads CASRLWNSGRANKEDTQYF. The CDR3, as DNA: TGTGCCAGCAGACTTTGGAATTCAGGCCGGGCTAATAAAGAGGATACGCAGTATTTT.

This chain joins TRBV20-1 and TRBJ1-6; 10 bases line up with TRBD1. The CDR3 totals 15 residues. The V gene's germline CDR1 is DFQATT and CDR2 SNEGSKA (reference sequence). Unmatched junction bases numbered 5, after V lost 1 base and J lost 8 bases. The CDR3 region is CSARGRQGADSPLHF. DNA of the CDR3: TGCAGTGCTAGAGGGAGACAGGGGGCTGATTCACCCCTCCACTTT.

In the case of this clonotype: The junction shows a germline mismatch at one end, possibly a read error. This sequence joins TRBV7-9 and TRBJ2-7; a weak D match, TRBD1 (6 bases). Germline loops: CDR1 SEHNR, CDR2 FQNEAQ (reference sequence). The CDR3 is made up of 15 amino acids. This chain's CDR3 is CAGSLVRGLDYEQYF. In DNA, the CDR3 is TGTGCCGGCAGCTTAGTCAGGGGCTTGGACTACGAGCAGTACTTC.

This chain connects TRBV20-1 to TRBJ1-1; 8 bases agree with TRBD1. The CDR3 spans 14 residues. V trimming: 5 bases; J trimming: 0 bases; junction bases outside the gene matches: 5. CDR1 is DFQATT and CDR2 is SNEGSKA in the germline V gene (reference sequence). The CDR3 spells CSAPGTGVNTEAFF. CDR3 nucleotides: TGCAGTGCTCCGGGGACAGGAGTGAACACTGAAGCTTTCTTT.

In its sample, this clonotype was seen many times. The J gene is TRBJ2-3, the V gene TRBV20-1, with D unresolved. CDR1 and CDR2 from the germline V gene are DFQATT and SNEGSKA (reference sequence). Trimming shortened V by 1 base and J by 6 bases, and 11 bases separated the two germline ends. The CDR3 is 13 residues long. The DNA of the CDR3 is TGCAGTGCTAGAGTGGAGACCAGTGATACGCAGTATTTT. This encodes CSARVETSDTQYF.

V is TRBV20-1 and J is TRBJ2-5; 9 nucleotides agree with TRBD2. Germline V CDR1 and CDR2: DFQATT, SNEGSKA (reference sequence). Trimming cost V 6 bases and J 4 bases; bases outside gene matches: 18. The CDR3 sequence is 17 residues long. The CDR3 DNA is TGCAGTGCCCAGGTGGCTAGCGGGGACATGATGGGAGAGACCCAGTACTTC. Amino acid sequence: CSAQVASGDMMGETQYF.

This clonotype came up a few times. CDR3 nucleotide sequence: TGTGCCAGCAGTTTATCCCCTAATTCACCCCTCCACTTT. Translating gives CASSLSPNSPLHF. This chain links TRBV28 with TRBJ1-6, with D hard to call. The CDR3 extends over 13 amino acids. CDR1 and CDR2 from the germline V gene are MDHEN and SYDVKM. Trimming pared 1 base from V and 6 bases from J, leaving 4 bases between.

The V and J genes are TRBV18 and TRBJ2-5; D remains ambiguous. Germline CDR1 and CDR2: KGHSH and LQKENI. This CDR3 has 13 residues. The V end was cut by 4 bases, the J end by 0 bases, with 6 bases between. CDR3: CASSQSYQETQYF. The CDR3 DNA follows: TGTGCCAGCTCACAGTCCTACCAAGAGACCCAGTACTTC.

The V gene is TRBV4-2, the J gene TRBJ2-5; 10 bases are a match to TRBD2. The DNA end is a closer match to TRBJ2-1, so the J assignment may be wrong. The germline gives CDR1 LGHNA, CDR2 YNFKEQ. This CDR3 spans 16 amino acids. CDR3 DNA sequence: TGTGCCAGCAGCCAAGACCTAGCGGGAGCTGGTCATGAGCAGTTCTTC. Protein product: CASSQDLAGAGHEQFF.

V gene TRBV5-1 combines with J gene TRBJ2-7; 9 nucleotides align to TRBD1. The CDR3 is 14 amino acids. The germline gives CDR1 SGHRS, CDR2 YFSETQ. The junction had 8 bases not matched to a gene; V was cut back by 4 bases and J by 6 bases. Here the CDR3 DNA reads TGCGCCAGCAGCATGGGACAGGGAGGGAGCGAGCAGTACTTC. This codes for CASSMGQGGSEQYF.

The table lists this clonotype with a few counts. V usage is TRBV12-3 or TRBV12-4 and J usage is TRBJ2-5; D may be TRBD1 (5 bases). Trimming pared 5 bases from V and 0 bases from J, leaving 10 bases between. The CDR3 extends over 14 amino acids. CDR3 in amino acids: CASSIRQNQETQYF. As DNA, the CDR3 is TGTGCCAGCAGTATACGACAGAACCAAGAGACCCAGTACTTC.

This clonotype has a handful of counts. The V and J genes are TRBV27 and TRBJ1-2, with D hard to call. Germline V gene sequence: CDR1 MNHEY, CDR2 SMNVEV (reference sequence). V lost 2 bases and J 4 bases, leaving 14 bases between the germline ends. There are 15 residues in the CDR3. CDR3 nucleotide sequence: TGTGCCAGCAGTTTAGGTCAGAGTACATTCTATGGCTACACCTTC. Its protein product is CASSLGQSTFYGYTF.

This sequence joins TRBV7-6 and TRBJ2-5; D call uncertain. The J call may be wrong; the DNA end is better matched by TRBJ2-1. Germline V gene sequence: CDR1 SGHVS, CDR2 FNYEAQ. This CDR3 is 15 amino acids long. The CDR3 loop reads CASSLALGAYNEQFF. CDR3 DNA: TGTGCCAGCAGCTTAGCCCTAGGCGCTTACAATGAGCAGTTCTTC.